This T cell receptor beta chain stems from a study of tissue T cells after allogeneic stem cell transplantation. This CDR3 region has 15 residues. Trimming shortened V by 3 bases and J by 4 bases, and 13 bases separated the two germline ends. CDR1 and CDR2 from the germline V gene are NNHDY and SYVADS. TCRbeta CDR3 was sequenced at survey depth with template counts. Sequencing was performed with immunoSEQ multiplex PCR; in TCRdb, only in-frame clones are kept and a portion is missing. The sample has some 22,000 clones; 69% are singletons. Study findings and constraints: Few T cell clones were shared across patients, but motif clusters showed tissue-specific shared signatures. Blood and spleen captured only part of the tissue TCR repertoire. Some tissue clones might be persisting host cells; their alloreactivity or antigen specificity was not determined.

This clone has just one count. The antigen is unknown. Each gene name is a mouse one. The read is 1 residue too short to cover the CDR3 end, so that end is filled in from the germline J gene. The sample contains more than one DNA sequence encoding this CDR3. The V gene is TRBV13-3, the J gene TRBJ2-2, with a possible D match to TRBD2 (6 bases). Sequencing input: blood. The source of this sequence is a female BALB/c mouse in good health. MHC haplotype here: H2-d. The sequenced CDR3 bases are TGTGCCAGCAGTGGGGGCGGGGGGTCCACCGGGCAGCTCTAC. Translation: CASSGGGGSTGQLY. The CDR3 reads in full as CASSGGGGSTGQLYF. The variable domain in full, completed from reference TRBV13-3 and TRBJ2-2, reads EAAVTQSPRSKVAVTGGKVTLSCHQTNNHDYMYWYRQDTGHGLRLIHYSYVADSTEKGDIPDGYKASRPSQENFSLILELASLSQTAVYFCASSGGGGSTGQLYFGEGSKLTVL.